The source of this T cell receptor beta chain is a study of shared clonotypes between healthy human individuals. Looking at the study overall: In total, the donors were two women and three men aged 18 to 49. Each donor's CD4 naive and CD4 memory cells filled three plates apiece, CD8 naive two, and CD8 memory one. Study-level results: Of the naive CD4 clonotypes, 4% to 5% were shared across several donors. Some clonotypes were shared by all four sorted-subset donors, while others were not shared. The non-shared ones had lower generation probabilities than the shared ones.

A note on this clone: Its antigen is unknown.

The repertoire was sequenced with immunoSEQ multiplex PCR; TCRdb's copy has only in-frame clones and lacks some. The repertoire includes about 1.9 million clones, just over 90% of them detected once, and about 1.7% sits in the top ten. CD45RO-negative CD8 cells positively selected for CCR7 made up the naive population, which excluded terminally differentiated effector memory CD45RA+ cells. Germline loops: CDR1 SGDLS, CDR2 YYNGEE. The V gene lost 0 bases and the J gene lost 2 bases, with 8 bases spanning the gap. The CDR3 length is 14 residues. Material: naive CD8+ T cells from PBMCs. This receptor was identified in a man younger than 35 in good health. Some clones in this sample may be carry-over from other donors' samples. The gene calls are TRBV9 and TRBJ1-2; D gene unclear. The CDR3 DNA sequence: TGTGCCAGCAGCGTAGAACCAACCAACTATGGCTACACCTTC. Translation gives CASSVEPTNYGYTF.